One and the same sample provided the 29 T cell receptor beta chains below, sequenced in a study of blood T cell repertoires in COVID-19. Here immunoSEQ multiplex PCR was the method, and the copy in TCRdb shows in-frame clones only, minus some. The profile covers hundreds of thousands of clones, with approximately 80% appearing a single time and 6.5% to 8.5% taken by the ten largest. Sequencing input: PBMCs or T cells enriched from blood (not recorded which). These receptors were obtained from a woman between 40 and 55 years old with acute COVID-19.

This clone was seen more than once but under ten times. The rearrangement joins TRBV11-2 to TRBJ1-6; possibly TRBD1 for D (6 bases). CDR3 length: 18 amino acids. V gave up 1 base and J gave up 6 bases, with 19 bases separating them. From germline, CDR1 is SGHAT and CDR2 FQNNGV. This chain's CDR3 is CASSLGDRALQGNSPLHF. The CDR3 nucleotides are TGTGCCAGCAGCTTAGGGGACCGAGCCTTACAGGGTAATTCACCCCTCCACTTT. The variable domain in full, completed from reference TRBV11-2 and TRBJ1-6, reads EAGVAQSPRYKIIEKRQSVAFWCNPISGHATLYWYQQILGQGPKLLIQFQNNGVVDDSQLPKDRFSAERLKGVDSTLKIQPAKLEDSAVYLCASSLGDRALQGNSPLHFGNGTRLTVT.

This chain joins TRBV30 and TRBJ1-1; possible D gene TRBD1, 6 bases. The CDR3 consists of 15 residues. Germline-derived CDR1 and CDR2 are GTSNPN and SVGIG (reference sequence). Deletions cut 3 bases from V and 1 base from J, with 15 bases between. CDR3 residues: CAWRAGRGANTEAFF. CDR3 DNA: TGTGCCTGGAGGGCCGGACGGGGGGCGAACACTGAAGCTTTCTTT.

The chain combines TRBV9 with TRBJ2-2; D perhaps matches TRBD1 (5 bases). V lost 0 bases to trimming and J lost 3 bases, with 6 bases between them. This CDR3 is 14 amino acids long. Per germline, CDR1 SGDLS and CDR2 YYNGEE. This chain's CDR3 is CASSVEGYTGELFF. CDR3 coding DNA: TGTGCCAGCAGCGTAGAGGGGTACACCGGGGAGCTGTTTTTT.

This clone has just one count. This sequence joins TRBV27 and TRBJ2-4, with 9 bases matching TRBD2. This CDR3 has 15 amino acids. V was clipped by 2 bases and J by 9 bases; unmatched bases: 8. The germline CDR1 and CDR2 sequences are MNHEY and SMNVEV (reference sequence). The CDR3 DNA follows: TGTGCCAGCAGTTTAGGCGGGGGGGCCTCGGGCATTCAGTACTTC. Its translation is CASSLGGGASGIQYF.

The CDR3 DNA reads as TGTGCCAGCAGTTTATCACCGGGGGGAACTGAAGCTTTCTTT. Translated: CASSLSPGGTEAFF. The chain combines TRBV28 with TRBJ1-1, with D possibly TRBD1 on 5 matching bases. Germline V gene sequence: CDR1 MDHEN, CDR2 SYDVKM. Trimming took off 1 base at V and 5 bases at J, with 11 bases between the two ends. The CDR3 extends over 14 amino acids.

The J gene is TRBJ1-3, the V gene TRBV6-2 or TRBV6-3; D not certain. Germline CDR1 MNHEY, CDR2 SVGEGT. This CDR3 has 15 amino acids. Trimming took 2 bases from V and 4 from J, leaving 12 bases between them. The CDR3 here is CASSYSPPSGNTIYF. Here the CDR3 DNA reads TGTGCCAGCAGTTACAGCCCGCCGAGCGGAAACACCATATATTTT.

The V gene is TRBV11-3, the J gene TRBJ2-1; D perhaps matches TRBD2 (6 bases). The CDR3 loop spans 13 amino acids. Germline-derived CDR1 and CDR2 are SGHNT and YENEEA. V was pared by 7 bases and J by 9 bases, with 16 bases between. The CDR3 sequence is CASTPPGGVEQFF. As DNA, the CDR3 is TGTGCCAGCACCCCCCCCGGGGGTGTTGAGCAGTTCTTC.

The rearrangement links TRBV7-2 to TRBJ1-1, with D unresolved. The CDR3 consists of 14 residues. CDR1 is SGHTA and CDR2 is FQGNSA in the germline V gene. With 5 bases removed from V and 1 base from J, the gap between germline ends came to 11 bases. CDR3 residues: CASSTLTGNTEAFF. CDR3 coding DNA: TGTGCCAGCAGCACCCTAACCGGGAACACTGAAGCTTTCTTT.

The chain is built from TRBV10-3 and TRBJ1-3; D call uncertain. Trimming stripped 3 bases from V and 0 bases from J, with 9 bases between. The CDR3 contains 15 residues. Germline assignment: CDR1 ENHRY and CDR2 SYGVKD. The CDR3 DNA follows: TGTGCCATCAGTGACGAGGTTAGCTCTGGAAACACCATATATTTT. This gives the protein CAISDEVSSGNTIYF.

This clone was seen more than once but under ten times. This sequence joins TRBV2 and TRBJ1-1; tentatively, D is TRBD1 (6 bases). The V gene's germline CDR1 is SNHLY and CDR2 FYNNEI. The CDR3 sequence is 14 residues long. CDR3 amino acids: CASRLGAVGAEAFF. The CDR3 coding sequence is TGTGCAAGTCGTTTGGGGGCAGTCGGAGCTGAAGCTTTCTTT.

The chain links TRBV15 to TRBJ2-2; D may be TRBD1 (6 bases). V lost 10 bases and J 2 bases, leaving 11 bases between the germline ends. The V gene's germline CDR1 is LNHNV and CDR2 YYDKDF (reference sequence). This CDR3 is built from 13 residues. The CDR3 protein is CAIQDRNTGELFF. The DNA of the CDR3 is TGTGCCATACAGGACAGAAACACCGGGGAGCTGTTTTTT. Full variable domain (outside the CDR3, taken from reference TRBV15 and TRBJ2-2): DAMVIQNPRYQVTQFGKPVTLSCSQTLNHNVMYWYQQKSSQAPKLLFHYYDKDFNNEADTPDNFQSRRPNTSFCFLDIRSPGLGDTAMYLCAIQDRNTGELFFGEGSRLTVL.

The chain couples TRBV29-1 to TRBJ2-1; 13 nucleotides agree with TRBD2. The V segment lost 7 bases and the J segment 5 bases; nucleotides outside the gene matches: 5. The germline V gene has CDR1 SQVTM and CDR2 ANQGSEA. The CDR3 sequence is 14 residues long. This CDR3 reads CSGGLAGFDNEQFF. CDR3 sequence (DNA): TGCAGCGGGGGACTAGCGGGATTTGACAATGAGCAGTTCTTC.

J is TRBJ1-5 and V is TRBV7-2; TRBD1 agrees at 7 bases. This CDR3 has 14 amino acids. Germline CDR1 SGHTA, CDR2 FQGNSA. The ends lost 5 bases at V and 7 bases at J; junction bases unmatched: 8. In DNA form, the CDR3 reads TGTGCCAGCAGCGTAGACAGGGTAAGCCAGCCCCAGCATTTT. This sequence encodes CASSVDRVSQPQHF.

As for this clone: One junction end does not reproduce the germline sequence, and a read error may be involved. V usage is TRBV19 and J usage is TRBJ2-1; 11 bases line up with TRBD2. This CDR3 contains 13 residues. Germline CDR1 LNHDA, CDR2 SQIVND (reference sequence). The DNA for the CDR3 is TGTGCCAGTAGGGAGGGACTAGCGGATGAACAGTTCTTC. Its protein is CASREGLADEQFF.

The V call is TRBV19, the J call TRBJ1-2; 7 nucleotides align to TRBD1. Germline V lookup: CDR1 LNHDA, CDR2 SQIVND (reference sequence). V trimming: 5 bases; J trimming: 6 bases; junction bases outside the gene matches: 12. The CDR3 is 15 residues long. CDR3 amino acids: CASSPWGDRADGYTF. CDR3 coding DNA: TGTGCCAGTAGTCCATGGGGAGACAGGGCGGATGGCTACACCTTC.

This clone has a single count. The genes are TRBV5-1 and TRBJ2-3, with TRBD2 identical over 8 bases. The V segment lost 6 bases and the J segment 0 bases; nucleotides outside the gene matches: 9. Germline CDR1 is SGHRS and CDR2 is YFSETQ. The CDR3 covers 16 residues. The CDR3: CASTPIGGVSTDTQYF. CDR3 nucleotide sequence: TGCGCCAGCACGCCTATCGGGGGGGTTAGCACAGATACGCAGTATTTT.

In its sample, this clone was seen many times. The chain has TRBV6-1 and TRBJ1-6; D unresolved. The V end was cut by 2 bases, the J end by 1 base, with 12 bases between. This CDR3 region has 17 residues. CDR1 and CDR2 (germline): MNHNS, SASEGT. The chain's CDR3 is CASSEYGEMSYNSPLHF. DNA for the CDR3: TGTGCCAGCAGTGAATATGGGGAGATGTCCTATAATTCACCCCTCCACTTT.

J is TRBJ1-1 and V is TRBV28; D possibly corresponds to TRBD1 (6 bases). The CDR3 is 15 residues long. The V and J ends lost 5 bases and 3 bases respectively, with 16 bases between them. CDR1 is MDHEN, CDR2 SYDVKM, per germline. The CDR3 loop is CASSPGGQGDTEAFF. The CDR3, as DNA: TGTGCCAGCAGTCCCGGGGGGCAGGGAGACACTGAAGCTTTCTTT.

The table lists this clone with a count of one. The gene calls are TRBV20-1 and TRBJ2-1; TRBD1 matches at 8 bases. The V gene's germline CDR1 is DFQATT and CDR2 SNEGSKA (reference sequence). CDR3 size: 11 residues. Here the CDR3 DNA reads TGCAAGGGACAGGCCCTCCTCGAGCAGTTCTTC. This encodes CKGQALLEQFF.

The table lists this clone with a few counts. V and J are TRBV28 and TRBJ1-3; 10 bases align to TRBD1. Germline-derived CDR1 and CDR2 are MDHEN and SYDVKM. V shed 5 bases, J shed 2 bases, and the junction held 3 bases outside the gene matches. The CDR3 covers 15 residues. CDR3 bases: TGTGCCAGCAGTGGGACAGGGGTGGCTGGAAACACCATATATTTT. Its translation: CASSGTGVAGNTIYF.

The CDR3 region has the DNA TGTGCCAGCAGGTCCCATGGCAGGGAAGCTAACTATGGCTACACCTTC. It yields the protein CASRSHGREANYGYTF. V is TRBV28 and J is TRBJ1-2; TRBD1 might be the D (5 bases). V was cut by 6 bases and J by 0 bases, with 17 bases left in between. From germline, CDR1 is MDHEN and CDR2 SYDVKM. This CDR3 has 16 residues.

The rearrangement joins TRBV7-2 to TRBJ1-1; weak D call: TRBD1 (5 bases). The CDR3 has 15 residues. Deletions cut 6 bases from V and 7 bases from J, with 21 bases between. Germline assignment: CDR1 SGHTA and CDR2 FQGNSA. CDR3 protein: CASSQGRALSLEAFF. Here the CDR3 DNA reads TGTGCCAGCAGTCAGGGCAGGGCTCTCTCCCTTGAAGCTTTCTTT. Full variable domain (remainder filled in from reference TRBV7-2 and TRBJ1-1): GAGVSQSPSNKVTEKGKDVELRCDPISGHTALYWYRQSLGQGLEFLIYFQGNSAPDKSGLPSDRFSAERTGGSVSTLTIQRTQQEDSAVYLCASSQGRALSLEAFFGQGTRLTVV.

The chain uses TRBV7-6 and TRBJ2-7; 8 bases line up with TRBD1. Germline CDR1 reads SGHVS; CDR2 reads FNYEAQ. The V segment lost 2 bases and the J segment 1 base; nucleotides outside the gene matches: 10. The CDR3 has 17 amino acids. The CDR3 sequence: CASSLMGGQGYSYEQYF. The CDR3, as DNA: TGTGCCAGCAGCTTAATGGGAGGACAGGGATATTCCTACGAGCAGTACTTC. The whole variable domain, filled in from reference TRBV7-6 and TRBJ2-7, reads GAGVSQSPRYKVTKRGQDVALRCDPISGHVSLYWYRQALGQGPEFLTYFNYEAQQDKSGLPNDRFSAERPEGSISTLTIQRTEQRDSAMYRCASSLMGGQGYSYEQYFGPGTRLTVT.

The chain couples TRBV19 to TRBJ1-2; 8 bases are a match to TRBD1. The CDR3 contains 12 residues. Germline V lookup: CDR1 LNHDA, CDR2 SQIVND (reference sequence). J gave up 5 bases and V 6 bases, and 2 bases lay outside the gene matches. The CDR3 DNA sequence: TGTGCCAGTAGCACAGGGGGATATGGCTACACCTTC. Protein: CASSTGGYGYTF.

This CDR3 reads CASSFRPPGRGPDTGELFF. CDR3 bases: TGTGCCAGCAGCTTCCGCCCCCCTGGACGGGGTCCCGACACCGGGGAGCTGTTTTTT. The J gene is TRBJ2-2, the V gene TRBV7-9, with a possible D match to TRBD2 (5 bases). Per the germline V gene, CDR1 is SEHNR and CDR2 is FQNEAQ (reference sequence). V lost 3 bases, J lost 3 bases, and 23 bases lay in between. The CDR3 covers 19 residues. Full variable domain (remainder filled in from reference TRBV7-9 and TRBJ2-2): DTGVSQNPRHKITKRGQNVTFRCDPISEHNRLYWYRQTLGQGPEFLTYFQNEAQLEKSRLLSDRFSAERPKGSFSTLEIQRTEQGDSAMYLCASSFRPPGRGPDTGELFFGEGSRLTVL.

The V gene is TRBV2, the J gene TRBJ1-3, with TRBD1 identical over 7 bases. Germline CDR1 and CDR2: SNHLY and FYNNEI. The CDR3 is made up of 15 amino acids. Losses at the gene ends were 4 bases for V and 3 bases for J; bases not matched to a gene: 6. CDR3 in amino acids: CASSVRGGFGNTIYF. The CDR3 nucleotides read TGTGCCAGCAGTGTCCGAGGGGGCTTTGGAAACACCATATATTTT.

This chain joins TRBV18 and TRBJ1-2; no firm D call. This CDR3 comprises 12 residues. V gave up 3 bases and J gave up 3 bases, with 5 bases separating them. Germline V lookup: CDR1 KGHSH, CDR2 LQKENI. The DNA of the CDR3 is TGTGCCAGCTCACCCCGAGACTATGGCTACACCTTC. Translating gives CASSPRDYGYTF.

J is TRBJ2-7 and V is TRBV18; no reliable D call. CDR3 length: 12 residues. With 6 bases removed from V and 0 bases from J, the gap between germline ends came to 6 bases. Per the germline V gene, CDR1 is KGHSH and CDR2 is LQKENI. The CDR3 DNA is TGTGCCAGCTCCGTTAGCTCCTACGAGCAGTACTTC. It encodes CASSVSSYEQYF.

The chain carries TRBV2 and TRBJ1-3; D unclear. Trimming cost V 3 bases and J 4 bases, with 16 bases left between them. This CDR3 spans 16 amino acids. Germline lookup yields CDR1 SNHLY and CDR2 FYNNEI. The CDR3 sequence: CASSERRALSGNTIYF. In nucleotides, the CDR3 is TGTGCCAGCAGTGAGCGGAGGGCTCTTTCGGGAAACACCATATATTTT. Based on the CDR3 plus reference TRBV2 and TRBJ1-3, the full variable domain is EPEVTQTPSHQVTQMGQEVILRCVPISNHLYFYWYRQILGQKVEFLVSFYNNEISEKSEIFDDQFSVERPDGSNFTLKIRSTKLEDSAMYFCASSERRALSGNTIYFGEGSWLTVV.